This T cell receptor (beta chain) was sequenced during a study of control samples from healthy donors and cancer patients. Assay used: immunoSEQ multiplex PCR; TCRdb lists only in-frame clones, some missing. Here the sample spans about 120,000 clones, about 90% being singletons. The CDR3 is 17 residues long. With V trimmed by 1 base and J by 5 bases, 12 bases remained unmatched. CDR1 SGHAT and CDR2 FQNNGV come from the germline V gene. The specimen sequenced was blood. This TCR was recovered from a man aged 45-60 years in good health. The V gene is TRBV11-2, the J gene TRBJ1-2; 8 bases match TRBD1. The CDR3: CASSLGAQGALRYGYTF. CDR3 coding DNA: TGTGCCAGCAGCTTAGGCGCCCAGGGGGCTCTTAGATATGGCTACACCTTC.